This T cell receptor (beta chain) was documented in a study of blood T cell repertoires in COVID-19. About the research overall: Samples of COVID-19 (acute and convalescent) were obtained from the United States, Italy and Spain.

Using immunoSEQ multiplex PCR, the repertoire was profiled, and TCRdb retains in-frame clones only, with some absent. The sample shows 150,000 to 170,000 clones, 85% of them seen only once. With 6 bases removed from V and 4 bases from J, the gap between germline ends came to 10 bases. CDR3 length: 13 residues. Germline V gene sequence: CDR1 KGHSH, CDR2 LQKENI. Input material: peripheral blood. This chain joins TRBV18 and TRBJ1-5, with D tentatively TRBD1 (5 bases). This clonotype was sampled from a woman aged 60-70 years with COVID-19, enrolled during active disease. CDR3 sequence: CASSSGGNQPQHF. As DNA, the CDR3 is TGTGCCAGCTCGTCGGGGGGTAATCAGCCCCAGCATTTT.